Listed below are T cell receptor beta chains from one sample, sequenced in a study of T-cell reconstitution after alpha-beta-depleted transplantation in children. TCRdb passed the PCR reads through MiXCR, listing each CDR3 protein once. The table includes around 76,000 distinct CDR3 sequences, 15% to 20% detected once. The sequencing used PBMCs, mostly from graft donor cells, collected 360 days after TCRalphabeta/CD19-depleted stem cell transplant. These receptors originate from a male patient between 2 and 10 years old who had a stem cell transplant for acute lymphoblastic leukemia, so the T cells may come from the graft donor. CDR3s include the opening cysteine and the closing phenylalanine or tryptophan. A D gene is named only where the DNA matches it firmly. Some rows have no size entry. The others give once, few or many, or a class for an expanded clone.

abundance	v_gene	j_gene	d_gene	CDR3aa
NA	TRBV6-2/TRBV6-3	TRBJ1-2	TRBD1	CASSHRDSYGYTF
NA	TRBV5-4	TRBJ1-4	NA	CASSLGRAEKLFF
once	TRBV20-1	TRBJ1-2	NA	CSAKPGQGGYTF
few	TRBV30	TRBJ2-7	TRBD2	CAWSHRTSSYEQYF
many	TRBV10-2	TRBJ2-7	TRBD1	CASSVQGAYEQYF
NA	TRBV12-5	TRBJ2-7	TRBD2	CASGSSGSSYEQYF
many	TRBV4-2	TRBJ1-1	TRBD1	CASSQIQGVGEAFF
many	TRBV4-2	TRBJ2-1	TRBD2	CASSQSSGGYNEQFF
NA	TRBV6-1	TRBJ2-7	NA	CASTPLVSAGYEQYF
many	TRBV6-5	TRBJ2-7	NA	CASSYSNFMRDGSYEQYF
many	TRBV18	TRBJ2-5	TRBD2	CASSPSWGLTETQYF
many	TRBV5-1	TRBJ1-1	NA	CASRTDGNTEAFF
few	TRBV12-5	TRBJ2-7	NA	CASGLVSAAVTYEQYF
NA	TRBV3-1	TRBJ2-6	NA	CASSQKGSGANVLTF
NA	TRBV7-6	TRBJ2-2	TRBD2	CASSLAGTSPGELFF